Here is one TCR beta chain with its context. The data originate from a study of blood T cell repertoires in COVID-19. Across the whole study: The United States, Italy and Spain were the sources of the acute and convalescent COVID-19 samples.

In the original processing: Amplified reference gene primers provided the basis for estimating nucleated cell counts. TCRdb keeps only in-frame clones here, not all; method: immunoSEQ multiplex PCR. The V and J calls and clone size come from that table; D and trimming were worked out from the DNA. Among 150,000 to 200,000 clones listed, approximately 80% were seen once. Enrollees, about 18 to 95 years old, lived in 24 US areas. Exposed enrollees had met someone with a PCR-confirmed or clinician-diagnosed COVID-19 case at some point within the 2 weeks before study entry. The TCR originated in a man between 70 and 80 years old who had been exposed to COVID-19. The sample consisted of PBMCs or T cells enriched from blood (not recorded which).

The DNA for the CDR3 is TGTGCCAGCAGCTTAGGGTCGGGGGGGAACTATGGCTACACCTTC. This encodes CASSLGSGGNYGYTF. This chain connects TRBV7-2 to TRBJ1-2; D possibly corresponds to TRBD1 (5 bases). The CDR3 has 15 residues. V was cut by 1 base and J by 2 bases, with 11 bases left in between. Per the germline V gene, CDR1 is SGHTA and CDR2 is FQGNSA.